The T cell receptor (beta chain) described here comes from a study of blood T cell repertoires in COVID-19. V lost 0 bases, J lost 0 bases, and 10 bases stayed unmatched. The CDR3 spans 18 residues. Germline loops: CDR1 SGHRS, CDR2 YFSETQ. This clone occurred a few times. This table comes from immunoSEQ multiplex PCR, and its TCRdb copy is limited to in-frame clones, with some not included. Altogether under 200,000 clones are present, about 88% being singletons, with the ten largest covering 20% to 25%. This sequence originates from a woman between 40 and 50 years old in a cohort exposed to, infected with or recovered from COVID-19 (not recorded which). The genes are TRBV5-1 and TRBJ2-7, with 9 bases that match TRBD2. The sequencing input was PBMCs or T cells enriched from blood (not recorded which). DNA of the CDR3: TGCGCCAGCAGCTTGGCCCCAAACTTAGCGGGGGTCTCCTACGAGCAGTACTTC. Translated: CASSLAPNLAGVSYEQYF.